The 8 T cell receptor beta chains in this list originate from one sample, sequenced in a study of T-cell memory formation after mild COVID-19. TCRdb re-analysed the 5' RACE reads in MiXCR, keeping a single row per CDR3 protein. The sample comprises 290,000 or so distinct CDR3 sequences, approximately 20% of which are singletons, and more than 20% rests with the top ten. Input material: PBMCs or a T cell subset sorted from them (not recorded which). Receptors were obtained from a man younger than 35 who had mild COVID-19 (a few samples of this study predate the infection). Cell type and time point are not known.

This clonotype was found a few times. The chain recombines TRBV12-3 or TRBV12-4 with TRBJ2-6, with D perhaps matching TRBD2 (6 bases). This CDR3 is 15 amino acids long. V gave up 6 bases and J gave up 2 bases, with 11 bases separating them. CDR3: CASSWGVAGANVLTF. For the CDR3, the DNA is TGTGCCAGCAGCTGGGGGGTGGCTGGGGCCAACGTCCTGACTTTC.

Many counts were recorded for this clonotype. The chain recombines TRBV6-6 with TRBJ1-5, with D perhaps matching TRBD1 (5 bases). The CDR3 covers 16 residues. Germline CDR1 is MNHNY and CDR2 is SVGAGI (reference sequence). V was cut by 0 bases and J by 2 bases, with 11 bases left in between. In DNA form, the CDR3 reads TGTGCCAGCAGTTACTCGAGGGGCATAGGCAATCAGCCCCAGCATTTT. Encoded protein: CASSYSRGIGNQPQHF.

This clonotype has a handful of counts. The J gene is TRBJ2-5, the V gene TRBV11-2; D may match TRBD1 or TRBD2 (5 bases each). This CDR3 contains 15 residues. CDR1 and CDR2 (germline): SGHAT, FQNNGV. Trimming took 5 bases from V and 5 from J, leaving 18 bases between them. In nucleotides, the CDR3 is TGTGCCAGCAGCCCGGGACCACCCTGGGAGGAGACCCAGTACTTC. Amino acids: CASSPGPPWEETQYF.

There are a few counts of this clonotype. V is TRBV6-2 or TRBV6-3 and J is TRBJ2-3; D might be TRBD2 (5 bases). V lost 4 bases and J 6 bases, leaving 17 bases between the germline ends. CDR3 length: 15 residues. Per germline, CDR1 MNHEY and CDR2 SVGEGT. This CDR3 reads CASSSRPSIGDTQYF. The CDR3 nucleotides read TGTGCCAGCAGTTCCCGACCTAGCATCGGGGATACGCAGTATTTT.

In its sample, this clonotype was seen a few times. The V and J genes are TRBV13 and TRBJ2-2; TRBD2 matches 9 bases. J gave up 5 bases and V 0 bases, and 7 bases lay outside the gene matches. This CDR3 region has 17 residues. CDR1 is PRHDT, CDR2 FYEKMQ, per germline (reference sequence). The CDR3 bases are TGTGCCAGCAGCTTAGGCCGGCGGGGGGGCCGAACCGGGGAGCTGTTTTTT. Translated, it gives CASSLGRRGGRTGELFF.

This clonotype was detected only a few times. The chain has TRBV5-1 and TRBJ2-3; D may correspond to TRBD1 or TRBD2 (5 bases each). In germline, CDR1 is SGHRS, CDR2 YFSETQ. The CDR3 is made up of 13 amino acids. With 0 bases removed from V and 8 bases from J, the gap between germline ends came to 10 bases. As DNA, the CDR3 is TGCGCCAGCAGCTTGGCGGCAGGGACTACGCAGTATTTT. It specifies CASSLAAGTTQYF.

V and J are TRBV6-4 and TRBJ2-1; 14 positions match TRBD2. CDR1 and CDR2 from the germline V gene are MRHNA and SNTAGT. This CDR3 is built from 15 residues. The V segment lost 3 bases and the J segment 8 bases; nucleotides outside the gene matches: 3. CDR3 sequence reads: CASSEGLAGDDEQFF. The CDR3 coding sequence is TGTGCCAGCAGTGAGGGACTAGCGGGGGACGATGAGCAGTTCTTC.

The sample holds many counts of this clonotype. The V and J genes are TRBV7-9 and TRBJ2-5; D is uncertain. Germline loops: CDR1 SEHNR, CDR2 FQNEAQ (reference sequence). The V end was cut by 2 bases, the J end by 1 base, with 5 bases between. The CDR3 is 13 amino acids. The CDR3 coding sequence is TGTGCCAGCAGCTTACCCAGCCAAGAGACCCAGTACTTC. This codes for CASSLPSQETQYF.